This T cell receptor (delta chain) was profiled in a study of human gamma delta and Vdelta1 T cells (dated by TCRdb to the late 2010s). With regard to the full study: In this study, the researchers looked at Delta One T cells, which are Vd1+ gamma-delta T cells, to see how well they work as cytotoxic effectors against acute myeloid leukemia. What the work shows at the level of the full study, not this receptor alone: According to the report, Delta One T cells were polyclonal and showed broad cytotoxic targeting of acute myeloid leukemia.

Receptors were amplified or captured by PCR. Sequencing was carried out with an Illumina MiSeq. TCRdb recomputed clones from the public reads with CATT; identical DNA rows were then combined. Within this sample are over 10,000 delta-chain clones, with about half of them counted one time only. Approximately 1.5% of the sample is in the top ten clones. CDR1 and CDR2 were assigned from the germline V gene as TSWWSYY and QGS. The CDR3 starts with the cysteine, ends with the phenylalanine, and has 21 residues. The CDR3 DNA has 63 bases and is translated from base 1. V has 8 bases trimmed and J has 0 bases trimmed; junction bases matching no gene number 26. The sample holds a few counts of this clone. Its antigen specificity is not known. No quality values exist for individual bases; no much larger clone is one base distant.

The material sequenced was Vdelta1 gamma-delta T cells from blood grown in culture (DOT cells). This sample's cell subset or site label indicates: Delta One T cells, in vitro expanded/differentiated Vd1+ gamma-delta T cells. The chain was built from TRDV1 and TRDJ1; TRDD3 agrees with 8 junctional bases. The clonotype was recovered from a human donor in good health. The CDR3 reads as follows: CALSRKDPTSVWGTYTDKLIF. In nucleotide form, the sequence is TGTGCTCTTTCCCGCAAGGATCCTACTTCGGTCTGGGGGACCTACACCGATAAACTCATCTTT.